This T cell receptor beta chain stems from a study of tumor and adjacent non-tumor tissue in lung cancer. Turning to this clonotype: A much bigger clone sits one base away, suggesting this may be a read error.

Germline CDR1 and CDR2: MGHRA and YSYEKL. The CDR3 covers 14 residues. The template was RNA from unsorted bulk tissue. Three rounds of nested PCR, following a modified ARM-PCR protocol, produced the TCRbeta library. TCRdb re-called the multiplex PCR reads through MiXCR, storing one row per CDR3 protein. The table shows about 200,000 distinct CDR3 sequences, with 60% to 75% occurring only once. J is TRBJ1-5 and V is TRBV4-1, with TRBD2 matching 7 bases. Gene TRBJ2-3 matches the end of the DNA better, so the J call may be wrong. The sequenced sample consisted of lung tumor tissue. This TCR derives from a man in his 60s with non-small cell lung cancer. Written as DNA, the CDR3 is TGCGCCAGCAGCCAAGATGTCGGGGGGAGGCCCCAGTATTTT. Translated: CASSQDVGGRPQYF.